The entry below describes one T cell receptor beta chain. The sample comes from a study of blood T cell repertoires in COVID-19. The method was immunoSEQ multiplex PCR; TCRdb's version includes in-frame clones alone and lacks a portion of them. This table holds 95,000 to 110,000 clones, around nine tenths found once. The CDR3 has 14 residues. Trimming removed 0 bases at V and 3 bases at J, with 8 bases between. Germline CDR1 MGHRA, CDR2 YSYEKL. The chain carries TRBV4-1 and TRBJ2-5; D not certain. Sample: peripheral blood. The sequence was obtained from a human donor in a cohort sampled during active COVID-19. CDR3 nucleotide sequence: TGCGCCAGCAGCCAAGACGCCGGAGAAGAGACCCAGTACTTC. It encodes CASSQDAGEETQYF.